These T cell receptor beta chains were read from a single sample in a study of T-cell memory formation after mild COVID-19. One entry per CDR3 protein results from TCRdb running MiXCR on the 5' RACE reads. Counted here are over 300,000 distinct CDR3 sequences, around 20% occurring once; the ten biggest clones make up roughly 23%. Material for sequencing was PBMCs or a T cell subset sorted from them (not recorded which). The receptors originated from a man aged 18-30 years who had mild COVID-19 (a few samples of this study predate the infection). Cell type and time point are not known. CDR3s include the opening cysteine and the closing phenylalanine or tryptophan. The D gene is left open where the match is weak. Not all rows give a size; the values are once, few, many and, for expanded clones, a class.

-	TRBV12-3/TRBV12-4	-	TRBJ1-5	CASSFHRSNQPQHF	TGTGCCAGCAGTTTTCACCGTAGTAATCAGCCCCAGCATTTT
few	TRBV24-1	-	TRBJ2-3	CATAARAGTDTQYF	TGTGCCACCGCGGCTAGGGCGGGGACAGATACGCAGTATTTT
few	TRBV4-3	TRBD2	TRBJ2-1	CASSPALAGGPPEQFF	TGCGCCAGCAGCCCTGCGCTAGCGGGGGGCCCCCCCGAGCAGTTCTTC
-	TRBV12-3/TRBV12-4	-	TRBJ2-1	CASSVVTRYNEQFF	TGTGCCAGCAGTGTAGTCACTCGGTACAATGAGCAGTTCTTC
few	TRBV9	TRBD1	TRBJ1-1	CASSAGDRGRTMNTEAFF	TGTGCCAGCAGCGCTGGGGACAGGGGGCGTACCATGAACACTGAAGCTTTCTTT
-	TRBV9	-	TRBJ2-1	CASSVAGLAYNEQFF	TGTGCCAGCAGCGTGGCGGGGTTAGCCTACAATGAGCAGTTCTTC
-	TRBV6-5	-	TRBJ1-5	CASSYSRFNQPQHF	TGTGCCAGCAGTTACTCCCGGTTCAATCAGCCCCAGCATTTT
-	TRBV12-3/TRBV12-4	TRBD1	TRBJ2-5	CASKRGGLKETQYF	TGTGCCAGCAAGAGAGGGGGCCTAAAAGAGACCCAGTACTTC
once	TRBV27	-	TRBJ1-5	CASSLGGGGRQPQHF	TGTGCCAGCAGTTTAGGAGGAGGGGGGCGTCAGCCCCAGCATTTT
few	TRBV19	-	TRBJ1-2	CASTYSDWSGYTF	TGTGCCAGTACGTATTCCGATTGGTCGGGCTACACCTTC
few	TRBV29-1	-	TRBJ2-5	CSVERLGYQETQYF	TGCAGCGTTGAGCGACTAGGGTACCAAGAGACCCAGTACTTC
-	TRBV7-9	TRBD1	TRBJ1-2	CASSPRTGGDYGYTF	TGTGCCAGCAGCCCTAGGACAGGGGGCGACTATGGCTACACCTTC
few	TRBV4-3	TRBD1	TRBJ1-2	CASSRVGQGLYGYTF	TGCGCCAGCAGCCGAGTGGGACAGGGACTTTATGGCTACACCTTC
-	TRBV29-1	TRBD1	TRBJ1-1	CSVDSYGQGSNTEAFF	TGCAGCGTTGACTCATACGGACAGGGGTCGAACACTGAAGCTTTCTTT
-	TRBV24-1	TRBD1	TRBJ2-5	CATSDPGDRGGETQYF	TGTGCCACCAGTGATCCCGGGGACAGGGGGGGAGAGACCCAGTACTTC
-	TRBV12-3/TRBV12-4	TRBD2	TRBJ2-2	CASRTGTSGSSGELFF	TGTGCCAGCAGAACCGGGACTAGCGGGTCCTCCGGGGAGCTGTTTTTT
-	TRBV5-1	-	TRBJ2-3	CASSWGDSSTDTQYF	TGCGCCAGCAGCTGGGGGGACTCCAGCACAGATACGCAGTATTTT
-	TRBV9	-	TRBJ2-7	CASSVDVGISYEQYF	TGTGCCAGCAGCGTAGATGTAGGGATCTCCTACGAGCAGTACTTC
-	TRBV12-3/TRBV12-4	TRBD1	TRBJ1-1	CASRTTGAEAFF	TGTGCCAGCAGAACCACAGGGGCTGAAGCTTTCTTT
-	TRBV20-1	-	TRBJ1-5	CSATAGPQPQHF	TGCAGTGCCACAGCAGGGCCCCAGCCCCAGCATTTT
few	TRBV27	TRBD1	TRBJ1-2	CASSIGQGTKGYTF	TGTGCCAGCAGTATAGGACAGGGGACCAAAGGCTACACCTTC
-	TRBV6-2/TRBV6-3	-	TRBJ1-1	CASRESGANTEAFF	TGTGCCAGCAGGGAATCCGGCGCGAACACTGAAGCTTTCTTT
-	TRBV7-6	TRBD2	TRBJ2-7	CASSESGGTYEQYF	TGTGCCAGCAGCGAGAGCGGGGGGACATACGAGCAGTACTTC
-	TRBV27	-	TRBJ2-7	CASSFGPGSGYEQYF	TGTGCCAGCAGTTTCGGTCCCGGCTCAGGGTACGAGCAGTACTTC
-	TRBV7-9	-	TRBJ1-4	CASSRSSGAELFF	TGTGCCAGCTCCCGAAGCTCGGGGGCGGAACTGTTTTTT
-	TRBV29-1	-	TRBJ1-2	CSVATGARNGYTF	TGCAGCGTTGCAACGGGGGCGCGGAATGGCTACACCTTC
-	TRBV28	TRBD1	TRBJ2-3	CATSGTGTDTQYF	TGTGCCACCTCCGGGACAGGCACAGATACGCAGTATTTT
-	TRBV5-4	TRBD1	TRBJ2-5	CASSLDLDRGETQYF	TGTGCCAGCAGCTTGGATTTGGACAGGGGAGAGACCCAGTACTTC
many	TRBV18	-	TRBJ2-1	CASSPGPDGAIAQFF	TGTGCCAGCTCACCGGGTCCCGACGGGGCAATCGCGCAGTTCTTC
-	TRBV5-6	-	TRBJ1-6	CASSPDGGYNSPLHF	TGTGCCAGCAGCCCGGACGGAGGCTATAATTCACCCCTCCACTTT
once	TRBV5-1	-	TRBJ1-5	CASSLDGKGPQHF	TGCGCCAGCAGCTTGGACGGAAAGGGGCCCCAGCATTTT
many	TRBV4-1	-	TRBJ2-2	CASSQGTGSQVGWELFF	TGCGCCAGCAGCCAAGGAACAGGCAGTCAAGTTGGTTGGGAGCTGTTTTTT
-	TRBV12-3/TRBV12-4	-	TRBJ2-5	CASSHVRGLVGETQYF	TGTGCCAGCAGCCACGTCCGGGGTTTGGTAGGAGAGACCCAGTACTTC
few	TRBV4-3	-	TRBJ1-4	CASRGAVNEKLFF	TGCGCCAGCAGGGGGGCAGTCAATGAAAAACTGTTTTTT
-	TRBV5-6	TRBD1	TRBJ2-5	CASSLKGQGRETQYF	TGTGCCAGCAGCTTGAAAGGACAGGGGCGGGAGACCCAGTACTTC
few	TRBV29-1	TRBD2	TRBJ2-2	CSVRGGDANTGELFF	TGCAGCGTTCGCGGGGGGGACGCGAACACCGGGGAGCTGTTTTTT
-	TRBV18	TRBD1	TRBJ2-5	CASSPADRGKTQYF	TGTGCCAGCTCACCAGCCGACAGGGGGAAGACCCAGTACTTC
-	TRBV24-1	-	TRBJ2-5	CATVLSPRETQYF	TGTGCCACCGTCTTATCGCCTAGGGAGACCCAGTACTTC
-	TRBV6-5	-	TRBJ2-3	CASSYMAHTDTQYF	TGTGCCAGCAGTTACATGGCCCACACAGATACGCAGTATTTT
-	TRBV20-1	-	TRBJ2-1	CSANLQGGRSYNEQFF	TGCAGTGCTAACCTTCAGGGGGGTCGCTCCTACAATGAGCAGTTCTTC